The present T cell receptor beta chain was sequenced within a study of blood T cell repertoires in COVID-19. The CDR3 is 13 residues long. Per the germline V gene, CDR1 is SGHVS and CDR2 is FQNEAQ. Trimming took 1 base from V and 8 from J, leaving 11 bases between them. Cohort allocation depended upon clinical history that participants reported. Original data processing: Amplification with reference gene primers provided the estimates of nucleated cell counts. Using immunoSEQ multiplex PCR, the repertoire was profiled, and TCRdb retains in-frame clones only, with some absent. The V and J calls and clone size were taken over from that table, and D and trimming were inferred from the DNA. This table has a few hundred thousand clones, roughly nine tenths appearing once.

The sample was PBMCs or T cells enriched from blood (not recorded which). The TCR originated in a woman in her twenties or thirties who had recovered from COVID-19. This sequence joins TRBV7-8 and TRBJ1-2, with D possibly matching TRBD1 (6 bases). DNA for the CDR3: TGTGCCAGCAGCTTAGACAGGGAAGAGGGCTACACCTTC. It is translated as CASSLDREEGYTF. The entire variable domain, with the rest obtained from reference TRBV7-8 and TRBJ1-2, is as follows: GAGVSQSPRYKVAKRGQDVALRCDPISGHVSLFWYQQALGQGPEFLTYFQNEAQLDKSGLPSDRFFAERPEGSVSTLKIQRTQQEDSAVYLCASSLDREEGYTFGSGTRLTVV.